These 8 T cell receptor beta chains were all obtained from the same sample, sequenced in a study of T cells in Graves' hyperthyroidism and ophthalmopathy. The investigators amplified TCR beta CDR3 regions from RNA transcripts. The HTBI primer set was used in a first-round RT-PCR of the TCR CDR3. TCRdb called the multiplex PCR reads again in MiXCR, with one record for every CDR3 protein. Among about 360,000 distinct CDR3 sequences listed, less than 20% were seen once. The sequenced sample consisted of blood. The receptors come from a woman between 18 and 29 years old with Graves' hyperthyroidism that later progressed to Graves' ophthalmopathy.

This clonotype was counted at least ten times. The chain recombines TRBV29-1 with TRBJ2-3, with a tentative D call TRBD2 (6 bases). Germline V CDR1 and CDR2: SQVTM, ANQGSEA. The CDR3 is 13 residues long. The V end was cut by 7 bases, the J end by 0 bases, with 11 bases between. DNA for the CDR3: TGCAGCGGAGCGGAGGGGAGCACAGATACGCAGTATTTT. Translated, it gives CSGAEGSTDTQYF.

The sample holds a few counts of this clonotype. CDR3 residues: CASSYASFNYEQYF. The CDR3 nucleotides read TGTGCCAGCAGTTACGCAAGCTTTAACTACGAGCAGTACTTC. The V call is TRBV6-6, the J call TRBJ2-7, with D uncertain. V shed 2 bases and J shed 3 bases, with 11 bases lying between them. Germline V gene data show CDR1 as MNHNY and CDR2 as SVGAGI (reference sequence). The CDR3 extends over 14 amino acids.

Regarding this clonotype: A junction end diverges from the germline sequence, so it may reflect a read error. This chain links TRBV24-1 with TRBJ2-1, with 9 positions matching TRBD1. CDR1 KGHDR and CDR2 SFDVKD come from the germline V gene. This CDR3 has 17 amino acids. DNA for the CDR3: TGTGCCACCAGTGATGGGGGACAGGGAAGCTCCTACAATGGGCAGTTCTTC. Amino acids: CATSDGGQGSSYNGQFF.

This chain uses TRBV6-1 with TRBJ2-3, with D perhaps being TRBD1 or TRBD2 (5 bases each). The CDR3 loop spans 13 amino acids. CDR1 is MNHNS and CDR2 is SASEGT in the germline V gene. V was shortened by 9 bases and J by 3 bases, with 13 bases between the two germline ends. Here the CDR3 reads CASRDRRTDTQYF. As DNA, the CDR3 is TGTGCCAGTCGGGACCGACGAACAGATACGCAGTATTTT.

The gene calls are TRBV6-2 or TRBV6-3 and TRBJ2-7; no clear D. V gave up 5 bases and J gave up 0 bases, with 14 bases separating them. Germline values: CDR1 MNHEY, CDR2 SVGEGT. The CDR3 sequence is 15 residues long. The CDR3 sequence: CASSPPDYFSYEQYF. CDR3 nucleotides: TGTGCCAGCAGTCCCCCGGATTACTTCTCCTACGAGCAGTACTTC.

This clonotype came up many times. The chain carries TRBV6-2 or TRBV6-3 and TRBJ2-3; no reliable D call. The CDR3 is 15 amino acids. Germline V gene data show CDR1 as MNHEY and CDR2 as SVGEGT. V lost 0 bases, J lost 3 bases, and 10 bases lay in between. This chain's CDR3 is CASSYSTLVTDTQYF. The CDR3 DNA reads as TGTGCCAGCAGTTACTCTACCTTAGTGACAGATACGCAGTATTTT.

This clonotype was seen ten or more times. The rearrangement links TRBV5-1 to TRBJ1-1; a weak D match, TRBD1 (5 bases). The germline gives CDR1 SGHRS, CDR2 YFSETQ. Between the trimmed V and J ends, which lost 3 bases and 9 bases, there was a span of 18 bases. The CDR3 has 14 amino acids. Here the CDR3 reads CASSSAGVSQQAFF. The CDR3 nucleotides are TGCGCCAGCAGCTCAGCGGGGGTAAGCCAACAAGCTTTCTTT.

The chain employs TRBV10-2 and TRBJ1-2; tentative D call: TRBD1 (6 bases). Germline lookup yields CDR1 WSHSY and CDR2 SAAADI. V was pared by 2 bases and J by 5 bases, with 24 bases between. This CDR3 has 18 residues. For the CDR3, the DNA is TGCGCCAGCAGTGAGAAAGTTCGGTCACACAGGGCAGCTTATGGCTACACCTTC. The encoded protein is CASSEKVRSHRAAYGYTF.